This entry lists 28 T cell receptor beta chains sequenced from one sample in a study of blood T cell repertoires in COVID-19. TCRdb's table, derived via immunoSEQ multiplex PCR, lists solely in-frame clones and lacks some. The sample consists of about 60,000 clones, about four fifths of them appearing once. Sequencing used peripheral blood. All receptors derive from a human donor in a cohort sampled during active COVID-19.

The V and J genes are TRBV27 and TRBJ2-7, with 9 nucleotides matching TRBD1. This CDR3 has 14 amino acids. Germline CDR1 and CDR2: MNHEY and SMNVEV (reference sequence). J gave up 2 bases and V 6 bases, and 5 bases lay outside the gene matches. In nucleotides, the CDR3 is TGTGCCAGCAGCACTCGGACAGGGGCCTACGAGCAGTACTTC. It codes for CASSTRTGAYEQYF.

CDR3 protein: CASSSAGANEQFF. The CDR3 DNA reads as TGTGCCAGCAGCTCAGCGGGGGCCAATGAGCAGTTCTTC. The chain has TRBV7-9 and TRBJ2-1, with 8 nucleotides matching TRBD2. Germline trimming cut 4 bases from V and 6 bases from J; bases unmatched to any gene: 2. The germline V gene has CDR1 SEHNR and CDR2 FQNEAQ (reference sequence). The CDR3 loop spans 13 amino acids.

The chain is built from TRBV2 and TRBJ1-1; 11 bases align to TRBD1. The CDR3 loop spans 15 amino acids. CDR1 and CDR2 from the germline V gene are SNHLY and FYNNEI. V shed 7 bases, J shed 0 bases, and the junction held 4 bases outside the gene matches. CDR3: CASNLGQGVNTEAFF. DNA for the CDR3: TGTGCCAGCAACTTGGGACAGGGGGTGAACACTGAAGCTTTCTTT.

The chain links TRBV30 to TRBJ2-6; 9 nucleotides agree with TRBD2. The CDR3 covers 17 residues. V trimming: 5 bases; J trimming: 0 bases; junction bases outside the gene matches: 8. CDR1 GTSNPN and CDR2 SVGIG come from the germline V gene (reference sequence). The CDR3 spells CAWRRGGLSSGANVLTF. CDR3 nucleotides: TGTGCCTGGCGGCGGGGGGGCCTAAGCTCTGGGGCCAACGTCCTGACTTTC.

J is TRBJ2-6 and V is TRBV10-3; 8 bases agree with TRBD1. This CDR3 comprises 21 residues. The V segment lost 6 bases and the J segment 0 bases; nucleotides outside the gene matches: 19. Germline V gene lookup returns CDR1 ENHRY and CDR2 SYGVKD. The CDR3 bases are TGTGCCATCAGCGGCGTGGGGAAGATGACAGGGGACCTCTCTGGGGCCAACGTCCTGACTTTC. Its translation is CAISGVGKMTGDLSGANVLTF.

This clone has a handful of counts. The chain couples TRBV5-1 to TRBJ2-2, with 10 bases identical to TRBD1. V lost 3 bases to trimming and J lost 5 bases; unmatched junction nucleotides: 4. The CDR3 runs to 15 residues. Germline V lookup: CDR1 SGHRS, CDR2 YFSETQ. The CDR3 bases are TGCGCCAGCAGCTGGGGGACAGGGGCAACCGGGGAGCTGTTTTTT. It is translated as CASSWGTGATGELFF.

This clone was seen a few times. The chain couples TRBV19 to TRBJ1-5; D possibly corresponds to TRBD1 (6 bases). Germline CDR1 reads LNHDA; CDR2 reads SQIVND (reference sequence). The CDR3 is 16 residues long. Trimming removed 5 bases at V and 1 base at J, with 15 bases between. The CDR3 reads CASSPNRVASNQPQHF. In DNA, the CDR3 is TGTGCCAGTAGTCCCAACAGGGTAGCCAGCAATCAGCCCCAGCATTTT.

This chain joins TRBV9 and TRBJ2-3; possibly TRBD2 for D (5 bases). This CDR3 comprises 14 residues. V lost 2 bases and J 2 bases, leaving 9 bases between the germline ends. In germline, CDR1 is SGDLS, CDR2 YYNGEE. CDR3 DNA sequence: TGTGCCAGCAGCGTGGACGGGATCACAGATACGCAGTATTTT. Protein: CASSVDGITDTQYF.

The chain is built from TRBV9 and TRBJ1-3; no firm D call. The CDR3 covers 15 residues. The germline CDR1 and CDR2 sequences are SGDLS and YYNGEE. V was clipped by 0 bases and J by 2 bases, with 9 bases between them. CDR3 sequence reads: CASSVGGSTGNTIYF. DNA of the CDR3: TGTGCCAGCAGCGTAGGAGGGAGTACTGGAAACACCATATATTTT. The entire variable domain, with the rest obtained from reference TRBV9 and TRBJ1-3, is as follows: DSGVTQTPKHLITATGQRVTLRCSPRSGDLSVYWYQQSLDQGLQFLIQYYNGEERAKGNILERFSAQQFPDLHSELNLSSLELGDSALYFCASSVGGSTGNTIYFGEGSWLTVV.

This clone was detected a few times. The V gene is TRBV5-1, the J gene TRBJ2-1, with 9 positions matching TRBD2. The CDR3 spans 17 residues. Germline values: CDR1 SGHRS, CDR2 YFSETQ. Unmatched junction bases numbered 17, after V lost 5 bases and J lost 8 bases. The DNA of the CDR3 is TGCGCCAGCAGTCCCACTATAGCGGGAGCCGGACTCGATGAGCAGTTCTTC. It encodes CASSPTIAGAGLDEQFF.

This chain links TRBV18 with TRBJ2-2, with D perhaps matching TRBD2 (5 bases). The ends were cut back, 2 bases at V and 1 base at J, with 8 bases in the middle. This CDR3 region has 15 residues. Per germline, CDR1 KGHSH and CDR2 LQKENI. The CDR3 DNA is TGTGCCAGCTCACCATCGGGGTTGAACACCGGGGAGCTGTTTTTT. Protein product: CASSPSGLNTGELFF.

The V and J genes are TRBV29-1 and TRBJ2-1; 10 nucleotides line up with TRBD2. Germline V gene sequence: CDR1 SQVTM, CDR2 ANQGSEA. CDR3 length equals 18 residues. The ends lost 7 bases at V and 0 bases at J; junction bases unmatched: 15. The CDR3, as DNA: TGCAGCGCATACAGCGGGAGGGCCGTTATCAGCTCCTACAATGAGCAGTTCTTC. Its protein is CSAYSGRAVISSYNEQFF.

This chain uses TRBV6-5 with TRBJ2-3; 7 bases align to TRBD1. The CDR3 loop spans 14 amino acids. Germline values: CDR1 MNHEY, CDR2 SVGAGI. Unmatched junction bases numbered 8, after V lost 6 bases and J lost 5 bases. CDR3 residues: CASSRQGNLDTQYF. CDR3 nucleotide sequence: TGTGCCAGCAGCAGACAGGGAAACCTAGATACGCAGTATTTT.

This clone has just a few counts. In nucleotides, the CDR3 is TGTGCCAGCAGCGTAGAGGGACAGGGGAGCGGCTACACCTTC. This sequence encodes CASSVEGQGSGYTF. The chain is built from TRBV9 and TRBJ1-2, with 10 bases fitting TRBD1. The CDR3 has 14 residues. With 0 bases clipped from V and 8 bases from J, the junction kept 4 bases outside the gene matches. Germline values: CDR1 SGDLS, CDR2 YYNGEE.

This sequence joins TRBV15 and TRBJ1-4; no clear D. The V and J ends lost 0 bases and 8 bases respectively, with 13 bases between them. Germline CDR1 is LNHNV and CDR2 is YYDKDF (reference sequence). This CDR3 has 15 residues. The CDR3 DNA sequence: TGTGCCACCAGCAGAGATAAGGCCCCGGAGGAAAAACTGTTTTTT. Amino acids: CATSRDKAPEEKLFF. Supplemented by reference TRBV15 and TRBJ1-4, the full variable domain reads DAMVIQNPRYQVTQFGKPVTLSCSQTLNHNVMYWYQQKSSQAPKLLFHYYDKDFNNEADTPDNFQSRRPNTSFCFLDIRSPGLGDTAMYLCATSRDKAPEEKLFFGSGTQLSVL.

This chain joins TRBV5-1 and TRBJ2-7; 8 bases align to TRBD2. CDR1 is SGHRS and CDR2 is YFSETQ in the germline V gene. This CDR3 is built from 18 residues. The V gene end was trimmed by 2 bases and the J gene end by 6 bases; junction bases not matched to a gene: 19. In DNA form, the CDR3 reads TGCGCCAGCAGCTTAGCCGGAATAAAAAAGCGGGAGCTCAGCGAGCAGTACTTC. This translates into CASSLAGIKKRELSEQYF.

This clone was observed at least ten times. V and J are TRBV7-8 and TRBJ2-1, with D tentatively TRBD1 (5 bases). The CDR3 consists of 17 residues. Germline-derived CDR1 and CDR2 are SGHVS and FQNEAQ. V was pared by 0 bases and J by 2 bases, with 14 bases between. The CDR3, as DNA: TGTGCCAGCAGCTTAGCGCGCGGCAGGGTGACCTACAATGAGCAGTTCTTC. Protein: CASSLARGRVTYNEQFF.

This chain joins TRBV18 and TRBJ1-4; D remains ambiguous. This CDR3 region has 15 residues. Germline V gene sequence: CDR1 KGHSH, CDR2 LQKENI. Trimming stripped 4 bases from V and 8 bases from J, with 17 bases between. In nucleotides, the CDR3 is TGTGCCAGCTCACTAGTGGGAGATTCGGGCGAAAAACTGTTTTTT. Its protein is CASSLVGDSGEKLFF.

V gene TRBV6-1 combines with J gene TRBJ2-2, with D possibly TRBD1 on 5 matching bases. CDR3 length: 15 amino acids. V lost 0 bases, J lost 7 bases, and 12 bases lay in between. CDR1 and CDR2 from the germline V gene are MNHNS and SASEGT. As DNA, the CDR3 is TGTGCCAGCAGTGAAGCTGTAAGCAGGGTCGGGGAGCTGTTTTTT. Protein: CASSEAVSRVGELFF.

The V and J genes are TRBV6-1 and TRBJ2-1, with a weak D call TRBD2 (6 bases). This CDR3 region has 14 residues. Germline V gives CDR1 MNHNS, CDR2 SASEGT. V lost 3 bases and J 10 bases, leaving 16 bases between the germline ends. CDR3 bases: TGTGCCAGCAGTGAGACGGGACTCGTAGGGGAGCAGTTCTTC. This encodes CASSETGLVGEQFF.

The J gene is TRBJ2-1, the V gene TRBV7-3; 12 bases agree with TRBD2. The trim removed 5 bases at V and 4 bases at J, leaving 6 bases unmatched. This CDR3 region has 16 residues. CDR1 is SGHTA and CDR2 is FQGTGA in the germline V gene. The CDR3 loop reads CASSPILAGGYNEQFF. The DNA of the CDR3 is TGTGCCAGCAGCCCCATACTAGCGGGAGGTTACAATGAGCAGTTCTTC.

The chain carries TRBV28 and TRBJ1-3, with 7 bases lining up with TRBD1. The germline V gene has CDR1 MDHEN and CDR2 SYDVKM. The CDR3 loop spans 14 amino acids. Trimming at V came to 6 bases and at J to 2 bases, leaving 4 bases not matched to a gene. The CDR3 sequence is CASRQGQTGNTIYF. The CDR3 region has the DNA TGTGCCAGCAGACAGGGACAGACTGGAAACACCATATATTTT.

This clone was counted only a few times. The V call is TRBV30, the J call TRBJ1-1, with a weak D call TRBD1 (6 bases). This CDR3 contains 13 residues. From germline, CDR1 is GTSNPN and CDR2 SVGIG (reference sequence). Between the trimmed V and J ends, which lost 1 base and 2 bases, there was a span of 8 bases. The DNA of the CDR3 is TGTGCCTGGAGTGCAGGGACAAACACTGAAGCTTTCTTT. Protein: CAWSAGTNTEAFF.

The chain has TRBV30 and TRBJ2-7; D remains ambiguous. V was trimmed by 0 bases and J by 0 bases, leaving 6 bases between them. This CDR3 is 13 amino acids long. Germline assignment: CDR1 GTSNPN and CDR2 SVGIG (reference sequence). The CDR3 loop is CAWSVGGSYEQYF. The CDR3 DNA reads TGTGCCTGGAGTGTTGGCGGCTCCTACGAGCAGTACTTC.

This clone was found a few times. The chain uses TRBV7-9 and TRBJ2-6; D is perhaps TRBD2 (6 bases). The germline gives CDR1 SEHNR, CDR2 FQNEAQ (reference sequence). This CDR3 region has 17 residues. V was pared by 6 bases and J by 1 base, with 16 bases between. CDR3: CASSWGLRTSGANVLTF. The CDR3 bases are TGTGCCAGCAGTTGGGGACTGAGGACGTCTGGGGCCAACGTCCTGACTTTC.

The chain is built from TRBV28 and TRBJ2-7, with TRBD1 identical over 7 bases. V lost 7 bases, J lost 3 bases, and 9 bases stayed unmatched. CDR1 and CDR2 from the germline V gene are MDHEN and SYDVKM. The CDR3 sequence is 14 residues long. The CDR3 nucleotides read TGTGCCAGCATCGCGGACAGGTTAAACTACGAGCAGTACTTC. It is translated as CASIADRLNYEQYF.

In this sample, this clone turned up a few times. This sequence joins TRBV5-1 and TRBJ2-1; 7 bases align to TRBD1. V shed 4 bases, J shed 6 bases, and the junction held 4 bases outside the gene matches. The germline CDR1 and CDR2 sequences are SGHRS and YFSETQ. This CDR3 has 13 amino acids. CDR3 amino acids: CASSRQGSNEQFF. In DNA, the CDR3 is TGCGCCAGCAGCAGACAGGGAAGCAATGAGCAGTTCTTC.

V is TRBV2 and J is TRBJ2-7, with 7 bases fitting TRBD1. V shed 6 bases, J shed 3 bases, and the junction held 5 bases outside the gene matches. Germline-derived CDR1 and CDR2 are SNHLY and FYNNEI. The length of the CDR3 is 13 residues. Here the CDR3 DNA reads TGTGCCAGCAGATGGGACAGTATCTACGAGCAGTACTTC. Its translation is CASRWDSIYEQYF.